These 27 T cell receptor beta chains were all obtained from the same sample, sequenced in a study of somatic mutations in cytotoxic T cells in rheumatoid arthritis. Assay: immunoSEQ multiplex PCR; the TCRdb copy retains only in-frame clones and omits some. The sample shows about 21,000 clones, about 85% of them seen only once. Sequencing input: CD8+ T cells sorted from blood. All receptors derive from a young man with rheumatoid arthritis.

The CDR3 is CASSGDRDSYSNQPQHF. The DNA of the CDR3 is TGTGCCAGCAGTGGTGACAGGGACTCTTATAGCAATCAGCCCCAGCATTTT. This sequence joins TRBV2 and TRBJ1-5; 7 bases map to TRBD1. The CDR3 covers 17 residues. CDR1 SNHLY and CDR2 FYNNEI come from the germline V gene. Germline trimming cut 4 bases from V and 0 bases from J; bases unmatched to any gene: 9.

The chain has TRBV29-1 and TRBJ2-7; 12 bases line up with TRBD1. This CDR3 has 17 residues. The V and J ends lost 0 bases and 0 bases, in that order; junction bases with no gene match: 6. Looked up from germline, CDR1 is SQVTM and CDR2 is ANQGSEA. The CDR3 DNA reads TGCAGCGTTGAAGATTCCGGGACAGGGGGCGGCTCCTACGAGCAGTACTTC. As protein: CSVEDSGTGGGSYEQYF.

The chain carries TRBV7-3 and TRBJ2-1, with TRBD2 matching over 8 bases. Germline assignment: CDR1 SGHTA and CDR2 FQGTGA. V shed 1 base, J shed 4 bases, and the junction held 6 bases outside the gene matches. The CDR3 is 16 amino acids. The CDR3, as DNA: TGTGCCAGCAGCTTAAACCCCGGGACTAGATACAATGAGCAGTTCTTC. Its translation is CASSLNPGTRYNEQFF.

This clone came up once. The rearrangement uses TRBV27 and TRBJ2-7, with TRBD2 as a possible D gene (5 bases). The germline V and J ends were trimmed by 0 bases and 6 bases, with 9 bases remaining between them. This CDR3 spans 13 amino acids. The germline gives CDR1 MNHEY, CDR2 SMNVEV (reference sequence). The CDR3 reads CASSLSTRGEQYF. As DNA, the CDR3 is TGTGCCAGCAGTTTATCGACCCGGGGCGAGCAGTACTTC.

The chain has TRBV7-8 and TRBJ1-1, with D possibly matching TRBD1 (6 bases). The CDR3 is made up of 12 amino acids. Trimming left V 3 bases short and J 5 bases short, with 7 bases between. The V gene's germline CDR1 is SGHVS and CDR2 FQNEAQ. The CDR3 DNA is TGTGCCAGCAGCTTGGGGGCAACTGAAGCTTTCTTT. This codes for CASSLGATEAFF.

The chain joins TRBV30 to TRBJ2-3; possible D gene TRBD1, 6 bases. In germline, CDR1 is GTSNPN, CDR2 SVGIG (reference sequence). The length of the CDR3 is 16 residues. V shed 2 bases and J shed 6 bases, with 21 bases lying between them. The CDR3 spells CAWSQSMSGAEDTQYF. In nucleotides, the CDR3 is TGTGCCTGGAGTCAATCTATGTCAGGGGCGGAGGATACGCAGTATTTT.

About this clone: One end of the junction fails to match germline, which may point to a read error. The J gene is TRBJ2-1, the V gene TRBV9; TRBD2 matches 9 bases. This CDR3 comprises 13 residues. Germline CDR1 SGDLS, CDR2 YYNGEE. For the CDR3, the DNA is TGTGCCGGCAGCGTAGCGGGGGCCCATGAGCAGTTCTTC. Its protein product is CAGSVAGAHEQFF. Combining the CDR3 with reference TRBV9 and TRBJ2-1 gives the whole variable domain DSGVTQTPKHLITATGQRVTLRCSPRSGDLSVYWYQQSLDQGLQFLIQYYNGEERAKGNILERFSAQQFPDLHSELNLSSLELGDSALYFCAGSVAGAHEQFFGPGTRLTVL.

V is TRBV6-6 and J is TRBJ1-1; tentatively, D is TRBD1 (6 bases). V was shortened by 5 bases and J by 0 bases, with 13 bases between the two germline ends. This CDR3 comprises 15 residues. The V gene's germline CDR1 is MNHNY and CDR2 SVGAGI (reference sequence). CDR3 region: CASSRTGTMNTEAFF. CDR3 sequence (DNA): TGTGCCAGCAGTCGAACCGGGACAATGAACACTGAAGCTTTCTTT.

The J gene is TRBJ1-2, the V gene TRBV4-3; D unclear. The germline V and J ends were trimmed by 0 bases and 5 bases, with 13 bases remaining between them. Germline V gene sequence: CDR1 LGHNA, CDR2 YSLEER. The CDR3 length is 15 residues. The CDR3 loop is CASSQETQRRYGYTF. For the CDR3, the DNA is TGCGCCAGCAGCCAAGAGACCCAAAGACGTTATGGCTACACCTTC.

This chain links TRBV6-1 with TRBJ2-3, with 10 bases fitting TRBD2. This CDR3 is built from 18 residues. Trimming at V came to 4 bases and at J to 2 bases, leaving 12 bases not matched to a gene. Per the germline V gene, CDR1 is MNHNS and CDR2 is SASEGT. The CDR3: CASSGGDLAGGNTDTQYF. CDR3 sequence (DNA): TGTGCCAGCAGTGGTGGGGACTTAGCGGGGGGAAACACAGATACGCAGTATTTT.

Details on this clone: The same CDR3 can be traced to other DNA sequences in this sample. CDR3 protein: CASSRDSSYEQYF. CDR3 coding DNA: TGTGCCAGCAGTCGGGACAGCTCCTACGAGCAGTACTTC. The J gene is TRBJ2-7, the V gene TRBV27, with TRBD1 identical over 7 bases. Germline lookup yields CDR1 MNHEY and CDR2 SMNVEV (reference sequence). Trimming at V came to 5 bases and at J to 0 bases, leaving 1 base not matched to a gene. The CDR3 consists of 13 residues.

The gene calls are TRBV7-9 and TRBJ1-1; 8 nucleotides match TRBD1. Trimming cost V 5 bases and J 2 bases; bases outside gene matches: 7. The germline CDR1 and CDR2 sequences are SEHNR and FQNEAQ (reference sequence). This CDR3 has 15 amino acids. The CDR3 is CASSPDRGYNTEAFF. CDR3 coding DNA: TGTGCCAGCAGCCCCGACAGGGGATACAACACTGAAGCTTTCTTT.

This clone was seen once. The V call is TRBV4-1, the J call TRBJ2-7; possibly TRBD1 for D (6 bases). Germline assignment: CDR1 MGHRA and CDR2 YSYEKL. V lost 2 bases and J lost 3, with 11 bases in between. This CDR3 region has 14 residues. CDR3 loop: CASSQTGQFYEQYF. Written as DNA, the CDR3 is TGCGCCAGCAGCCAAACCGGACAGTTCTACGAGCAGTACTTC.

This clone was observed once. The gene calls are TRBV2 and TRBJ1-1, with D hard to call. The V gene lost 6 bases and the J gene lost 1 base, with 12 bases spanning the gap. Germline CDR1 reads SNHLY; CDR2 reads FYNNEI. The CDR3 length is 14 residues. The CDR3 loop is CASRRGETNTEAFF. The CDR3 bases are TGTGCCAGCAGACGCGGAGAGACGAACACTGAAGCTTTCTTT.

V gene TRBV19 combines with J gene TRBJ1-5; 8 positions agree with TRBD1. The CDR3 contains 15 residues. Germline CDR1 is LNHDA and CDR2 is SQIVND (reference sequence). V was clipped by 7 bases and J by 3 bases; unmatched bases: 8. As DNA, the CDR3 is TGTGCCAGTATGACAGGGGCAAGAATCAATCAGCCCCAGCATTTT. Amino acids: CASMTGARINQPQHF.

The chain links TRBV19 to TRBJ1-1; perhaps TRBD1 as D (5 bases). The CDR3 has 14 residues. Between the trimmed V and J ends, which lost 3 bases and 0 bases, there was a span of 8 bases. The germline gives CDR1 LNHDA, CDR2 SQIVND (reference sequence). CDR3: CASSMGTMNTEAFF. DNA of the CDR3: TGTGCCAGTAGTATGGGGACCATGAACACTGAAGCTTTCTTT.

V and J are TRBV2 and TRBJ2-1; 7 bases agree with TRBD2. The length of the CDR3 is 16 residues. The V gene end was trimmed by 6 bases and the J gene end by 0 bases; junction bases not matched to a gene: 8. The germline CDR1 and CDR2 sequences are SNHLY and FYNNEI. CDR3 residues: CASSERGLSSYNEQFF. The DNA of the CDR3 is TGTGCCAGCAGCGAGCGGGGCCTTAGCTCCTACAATGAGCAGTTCTTC.

The sample holds one count of this clone. This chain uses TRBV28 with TRBJ2-5; D tentatively reads TRBD1 or TRBD2 (6 bases each). The DNA end is more similar to TRBJ2-7, so the J call may be wrong. The CDR3 consists of 12 residues. Germline V lookup: CDR1 MDHEN, CDR2 SYDVKM. DNA for the CDR3: TGTGCCAGCGGGGGGCGCTCCTACGAGCAGTACTTC. Encoded protein: CASGGRSYEQYF.

This clone was seen more than once but under ten times. V gene TRBV5-1 combines with J gene TRBJ1-1; D is unclear. V was pared by 1 base and J by 1 base, with 11 bases between. Germline V gives CDR1 SGHRS, CDR2 YFSETQ. CDR3 size: 15 residues. The CDR3 here is CASSLNTEGNTEAFF. The CDR3 bases are TGCGCCAGCAGCTTGAATACGGAAGGGAACACTGAAGCTTTCTTT.

This clone appeared a single time. The chain links TRBV10-3 to TRBJ2-5; D gene uncertain. The CDR3 covers 12 residues. Germline V gene lookup returns CDR1 ENHRY and CDR2 SYGVKD. The germline V and J ends were trimmed by 10 bases and 3 bases, with 12 bases remaining between them. For the CDR3, the DNA is TGTGCCACCCGGACCCAGAAAGAGACCCAGTACTTC. Translating gives CATRTQKETQYF.

This chain links TRBV7-2 with TRBJ1-1; weak D call: TRBD1 (5 bases). With 1 base removed from V and 3 bases from J, the gap between germline ends came to 9 bases. CDR3 size: 14 residues. Germline lookup yields CDR1 SGHTA and CDR2 FQGNSA. For the CDR3, the DNA is TGTGCCAGCAGCTTAGAAGGGGTCGACACTGAAGCTTTCTTT. Protein sequence: CASSLEGVDTEAFF. The full variable domain, with the rest looked up from reference TRBV7-2 and TRBJ1-1, is GAGVSQSPSNKVTEKGKDVELRCDPISGHTALYWYRQSLGQGLEFLIYFQGNSAPDKSGLPSDRFSAERTGGSVSTLTIQRTQQEDSAVYLCASSLEGVDTEAFFGQGTRLTVV.

The chain joins TRBV6-5 to TRBJ1-1; D remains ambiguous. CDR3 length: 12 residues. Germline CDR1 and CDR2: MNHEY and SVGAGI. V was cut by 7 bases and J by 5 bases, with 11 bases left in between. The chain's CDR3 is CASTPGGTEAFF. The CDR3 DNA reads as TGTGCCAGCACCCCAGGTGGGACTGAAGCTTTCTTT.

The chain combines TRBV6-5 with TRBJ2-7, with D possibly being TRBD1 (7 bases). Trimming pared 6 bases from V and 5 bases from J, leaving 20 bases between. The CDR3 sequence is 15 residues long. The germline CDR1 and CDR2 sequences are MNHEY and SVGAGI. This chain's CDR3 is CASRVRGEVLNEQYF. DNA for the CDR3: TGTGCCAGCAGAGTCAGGGGGGAGGTCTTAAACGAGCAGTACTTC.

J is TRBJ2-6 and V is TRBV7-6, with 8 bases fitting TRBD2. V gave up 1 base and J gave up 2 bases; unmatched junction bases: 4. Germline V gene sequence: CDR1 SGHVS, CDR2 FNYEAQ. CDR3 length: 17 amino acids. CDR3 residues: CASSLVAGGAGANVLTF. CDR3 sequence (DNA): TGTGCCAGCAGCTTAGTAGCCGGGGGGGCTGGGGCCAACGTCCTGACTTTC.

The rearrangement links TRBV19 to TRBJ1-2; maybe TRBD1 (5 bases). Germline V lookup: CDR1 LNHDA, CDR2 SQIVND (reference sequence). This CDR3 region has 15 residues. The V and J ends lost 3 bases and 3 bases respectively, with 14 bases between them. The CDR3 DNA sequence: TGTGCCAGTAGTATTGGGGCGCCGGGCTACTATGGCTACACCTTC. This gives the protein CASSIGAPGYYGYTF.

This chain links TRBV6-4 with TRBJ2-6, with D unresolved. This CDR3 spans 15 amino acids. Germline-derived CDR1 and CDR2 are MRHNA and SNTAGT. Deletions cut 0 bases from V and 0 bases from J, with 3 bases between. The CDR3 protein is CASSDSGSGANVLTF. CDR3 sequence (DNA): TGTGCCAGCAGTGACTCAGGCTCTGGGGCCAACGTCCTGACTTTC.

CDR3 bases: TGCGCCAGCAGCCAAGGGATAAGCAGCTCCTACGAGCAGTACTTC. As protein: CASSQGISSSYEQYF. V usage is TRBV4-1 and J usage is TRBJ2-7, with D unclear. V was clipped by 1 base and J by 0 bases, with 10 bases between them. Germline CDR1 reads MGHRA; CDR2 reads YSYEKL. This CDR3 has 15 amino acids.